A selection of T cell receptor beta chains follows, all from one sample in a study of blood T cells in healthy people across ages. One entry per CDR3 protein results from TCRdb running MiXCR on the 5' RACE reads. The sample records about 760,000 distinct CDR3 sequences, approximately 60% being singletons. Sequencing was done on a sample of blood. The receptors shown here come from a man aged 35 to 55 in good health. Both conserved end residues are part of each CDR3. The D gene is left open where the match is weak. Rows give clone size only sometimes, using once, few, many, or a class for an expanded clone.

V gene	clone size	D gene	J gene	CDR3 DNA	CDR3 protein
TRBV10-3	.	TRBD1	TRBJ1-1	TGTGCCATCACCGGACAGGGTAGGACTGAAGCTTTCTTT	CAITGQGRTEAFF
TRBV7-2	.	.	TRBJ2-7	TGTGCCAGCAGCTTAGTTGGAACGGTCTCCTACGAGCAGTACTTC	CASSLVGTVSYEQYF
TRBV2	.	TRBD1	TRBJ1-2	TGTGCCAGCAGTGAGACCCGGGGGCAGGGGGCCGGTGGCTACACCTTC	CASSETRGQGAGGYTF
TRBV29-1	.	.	TRBJ2-7	TGCAGCGTTGAAGATCTATACGAGCAGTACTTC	CSVEDLYEQYF
TRBV12-3/TRBV12-4	.	.	TRBJ2-7	TGTGCCAGCAGTTTAGCGCTTGAAAGCTACGAGCAGTACTTC	CASSLALESYEQYF
TRBV7-9	few	.	TRBJ2-7	TGTGCCAGCAACCGGGACCGCGAGCAGTACTTC	CASNRDREQYF
TRBV11-2	.	TRBD2	TRBJ2-3	TGTGCCAGCAGCTTACCACCGGGACTAGCATGGGATACGCAGTATTTT	CASSLPPGLAWDTQYF
TRBV7-6	.	TRBD2	TRBJ2-3	TGTGCCAGCAGTTTAGGGACTAGCGGGAGTAGCACAGATACGCAGTATTTT	CASSLGTSGSSTDTQYF
TRBV15	.	.	TRBJ2-5	TGTGCCACCAGCAGGAGCAGGGAGCAAGAGGCCCAGTACTTC	CATSRSREQEAQYF
TRBV9	.	.	TRBJ1-3	TGTGCCAGCAGCGTATCGGTCGATGGAGGAAACACCATATATTTT	CASSVSVDGGNTIYF
TRBV12-3/TRBV12-4	.	.	TRBJ2-1	TGTGCCAGCAGTTTAACTCCCGGGTCCACGCGATACAATGAGCAGTTCTTC	CASSLTPGSTRYNEQFF
TRBV7-2	many	TRBD1	TRBJ2-7	TGTGCCAGCAGCCAGAAGGGACAGGGTAGCTCCTACGAGCAGTACTTC	CASSQKGQGSSYEQYF
TRBV7-9	.	TRBD2	TRBJ2-5	TGTGCCAGCAGCCTCGTCCGGGGGGGACAAGAGACCCAGTACTTC	CASSLVRGGQETQYF
TRBV20-1	.	.	TRBJ1-5	TGCAGTGCTAGAGATTTCAGAGATAGCAATCAGCCCCAGCATTTT	CSARDFRDSNQPQHF
TRBV13	few	.	TRBJ2-7	TGTGCCAGCAGCTTAGGCGGCGGGGGCGCCTACGAGCAGTACTTC	CASSLGGGGAYEQYF
TRBV6-5	.	.	TRBJ1-2	TGTGCCACCAAGGAGAGCCGGGACGATCCTCGCTATGGCTACACCTTC	CATKESRDDPRYGYTF
TRBV24-1	.	TRBD2	TRBJ2-1	TGTGCCACCACCGGGACTAGCGGGAACAATGAGCAGTTCTTC	CATTGTSGNNEQFF
TRBV12-3/TRBV12-4	many	TRBD2	TRBJ2-7	TGTGCCAGCAGCCCTAGCGGGAGGGCTTACGAGCAGTACTTC	CASSPSGRAYEQYF
TRBV7-9	once	TRBD1	TRBJ1-1	TGTGCCAGCAGCTTCGACAGGGAGCTTGAAGCTTTCTTT	CASSFDRELEAFF
TRBV7-2	.	TRBD1	TRBJ2-4	TGTGCCAGCAGCAACCTCGGGACAGGGGTGGACATTCAGTACTTC	CASSNLGTGVDIQYF
TRBV6-5	.	TRBD1	TRBJ2-6	TGTGCCAGCAGTTACACCGAGAGGGGGCCCTCTGGGGCCAACGTCCTGACTTTC	CASSYTERGPSGANVLTF
TRBV20-1	.	.	TRBJ2-1	TGCAGTGTTAGGGACCCAAGCCAAGACTACAATGAGCAGTTCTTC	CSVRDPSQDYNEQFF
TRBV7-2	.	TRBD2	TRBJ2-1	TGTGCCAGCAGCTTTCTAGCGGGAGGGTCCAATGAGCAGTTCTTC	CASSFLAGGSNEQFF
TRBV28	.	.	TRBJ2-4	TGTGCCAGCAGTTTATCCGTAGTGGGTTCCGAAAACATTCAGTACTTC	CASSLSVVGSENIQYF
TRBV27	few	.	TRBJ1-2	TGTGCCAGCAGTGTATCCCCTAACTATGGCTACACCTTC	CASSVSPNYGYTF
TRBV27	.	TRBD1	TRBJ1-6	TGTGCCAGCAGTTCGGACAGGGAATACTCACCCCTCCACTTT	CASSSDREYSPLHF
TRBV14	.	.	TRBJ2-1	TGTGCCAGCAGTCCGTTCGGAGCCTACAATGAGCAGTTCTTC	CASSPFGAYNEQFF
TRBV4-1	.	TRBD2	TRBJ2-7	TGCGCCAGCAGCTGGACTAGTGAGTCCTACGAGCAGTACTTC	CASSWTSESYEQYF
TRBV29-1	few	.	TRBJ2-7	TGCAGCGTTCTTCCCGCGGAGGGGAGCGAGCAGTACTTC	CSVLPAEGSEQYF
TRBV13	.	TRBD1	TRBJ1-4	TGTGCCAGCAGCTTGTGGACAGGGGAAGGAAAACTGTTTTTT	CASSLWTGEGKLFF
TRBV24-1	.	TRBD2	TRBJ2-1	TGTGCCACCACCTACAAGGGCGGGAGTCCCTACAATGAGCAGTTCTTC	CATTYKGGSPYNEQFF
TRBV7-6	few	.	TRBJ2-5	TGTGCCAGCAGCTACTACCCGGCGCAGGGGGGGATGAAGACCCAGTACTTC	CASSYYPAQGGMKTQYF
TRBV5-1	.	.	TRBJ1-2	TGCGCCAGCAGCTTGGATCAGGGTACTAACTATGGCTACACCTTC	CASSLDQGTNYGYTF